The rows below give T cell receptor beta chains drawn from one sample of a study of technical replicates of blood from a few donors. Here immunoSEQ multiplex PCR was the method, and the copy in TCRdb shows in-frame clones only, minus some. The sample includes some 77,000 clones, approximately 86% of them seen just once. Sequenced: PBMCs. These receptors came from a human donor in good health. Some clones in this sample may be carry-over from other donors' samples. CDR3s include the opening cysteine and the closing phenylalanine or tryptophan. The order of the fields is V gene, J gene, clone size, D gene, CDR3 DNA, CDR3 protein. The D gene is left open where the match is weak. Size is omitted from some rows. Given values are once, few, many or a class for expanded clones.

V: TRBV7-2
J: TRBJ1-1
size: .
D: .
DNA: TGTGCCAGCAGCCACCCCAGCGGAGGGGTGAACACTGAAGCTTTCTTT
CDR3: CASSHPSGGVNTEAFF

V: TRBV7-8
J: TRBJ1-4
size: .
D: TRBD1
DNA: TGTGCCAGCAGCTTAGTTGCAGGGGGTAGAGTTGAAAAACTGTTTTTT
CDR3: CASSLVAGGRVEKLFF

V: TRBV6-1
J: TRBJ2-7
size: once
D: .
DNA: TGTGCCAGCAGTGACTATACAGGTAGCGAGCAGTACTTC
CDR3: CASSDYTGSEQYF

V: TRBV18
J: TRBJ1-1
size: .
D: TRBD1
DNA: TGTGCCAGCTCACCACTTGCGGGACAGGGAGGGAAGGGAGCTTTCTTT
CDR3: CASSPLAGQGGKGAFF

V: TRBV4-1
J: TRBJ1-1
size: .
D: TRBD1
DNA: TGCGCCAGCAGCCCGGGACAGGGACCGGGCACTGAAGCTTTCTTT
CDR3: CASSPGQGPGTEAFF

V: TRBV18
J: TRBJ2-7
size: .
D: .
DNA: TGTGCCAGCTCACCACCGGTTGGGACACCTAACTCCTACGAGCAGTACTTC
CDR3: CASSPPVGTPNSYEQYF

V: TRBV7-8
J: TRBJ2-3
size: .
D: TRBD2
DNA: TGTGCCAGCAGCTTAGTTTCTAGCGGGGGGGCCTCAGATACGCAGTATTTT
CDR3: CASSLVSSGGASDTQYF

V: TRBV7-9
J: TRBJ1-4
size: .
D: TRBD1
DNA: TGTGCCAGCAGCTTAGCGTACGGACAGGGAAATGAAAAACTGTTTTTT
CDR3: CASSLAYGQGNEKLFF

V: TRBV4-3
J: TRBJ2-3
size: .
D: TRBD2
DNA: TGCGCCAGCAGCCAAGATATGGTAGCGGGTACCACAGATACGCAGTATTTT
CDR3: CASSQDMVAGTTDTQYF

V: TRBV4-3
J: TRBJ2-1
size: .
D: TRBD2
DNA: TGCGCCAGCAGCCCCCTTCGAGCGGGGTCTTCGTGGCAGTTCTTC
CDR3: CASSPLRAGSSWQFF

V: TRBV6-1
J: TRBJ1-1
size: .
D: .
DNA: TGTGCCAGCAGTAGGACAGCTAACACTGAAGCTTTCTTT
CDR3: CASSRTANTEAFF

V: TRBV18
J: TRBJ2-2
size: .
D: .
DNA: TGTGCCAGCTCACCTGAACCACAGGGAGGGGAGCTGTTTTTT
CDR3: CASSPEPQGGELFF

V: TRBV6-4
J: TRBJ2-3
size: once
D: TRBD2
DNA: TGTGCCAGCAGTGACTCGGCGGGGGCAGATACGCAGTATTTT
CDR3: CASSDSAGADTQYF

V: TRBV10-3
J: TRBJ1-4
size: .
D: .
DNA: TGTGCCATCAGTGCGGGGGGGGGCCGTAATGAAAAACTGTTTTTT
CDR3: CAISAGGGRNEKLFF

V: TRBV11-3
J: TRBJ2-7
size: .
D: TRBD1
DNA: TGTGCCAGCAGCCCCGCAGGGGGCGACGAGCAGTACTTC
CDR3: CASSPAGGDEQYF

V: TRBV6-1
J: TRBJ1-1
size: .
D: TRBD1
DNA: TGTGCCAGCAGTGCGTCGGACAGGGGTACTGAAGCTTTCTTT
CDR3: CASSASDRGTEAFF

V: TRBV4-3
J: TRBJ1-6
size: .
D: TRBD1
DNA: TGCGCCAGCAGCCAAGATTTTCGGGGGACAGGGTCGCGGCCGGATTCACCCCTCCACTTT
CDR3: CASSQDFRGTGSRPDSPLHF

V: TRBV7-2
J: TRBJ1-2
size: .
D: .
DNA: TGTGCCAGCAGCTTAGACGGAGGCGAGCCGGGCTATGGCTACACCTTC
CDR3: CASSLDGGEPGYGYTF

V: TRBV4-3
J: TRBJ1-2
size: .
D: TRBD1
DNA: TGCGCCAGCAGCGCCGACAGGGTGGCGGGAGGCTACACCTTC
CDR3: CASSADRVAGGYTF

V: TRBV7-9
J: TRBJ2-5
size: .
D: TRBD1
DNA: TGTGCCAGCAGCTCTTGGACAGGGGCTCAGACCCAGTACTTC
CDR3: CASSSWTGAQTQYF

V: TRBV6-4
J: TRBJ2-1
size: .
D: TRBD1
DNA: TGTGCCAGCTCCCCGGGACAGTCCTACAATGAGCAGTTCTTC
CDR3: CASSPGQSYNEQFF

V: TRBV18
J: TRBJ2-1
size: .
D: TRBD2
DNA: TGTGCCAGCTCACGGTTAGAGGGAGGGCCCTCCGAGCAGTTCTTC
CDR3: CASSRLEGGPSEQFF